The rows below give T cell receptor beta chains drawn from one sample of a study of blood T cell repertoires in COVID-19. The table came from immunoSEQ multiplex PCR; TCRdb's copy has only in-frame clones and leaves some out. Altogether fewer than 250,000 clones are present, around four fifths being singletons, with the ten largest covering roughly a tenth. The sequenced material came from peripheral blood. The receptor set was obtained from a woman aged 80 or older with COVID-19, enrolled during active disease. Each CDR3 is given with its conserved first and last residue. Fields, in order: V gene, J gene, CDR3 protein.

TRBV12-1	TRBJ2-2	CASSLAGHNTGELFF
TRBV28	TRBJ1-3	CASTRTVASGGNTIYF
TRBV6-5	TRBJ1-1	CASRQGAVNTEAFF
TRBV7-9	TRBJ1-2	CASSSPTGSNYGYTF
TRBV5-1	TRBJ2-7	CASSRTATYEQYF
TRBV5-1	TRBJ2-3	CASSPRTSGNTDTQYF
TRBV12-3/TRBV12-4	TRBJ1-2	CASTPDRGYGYTF
TRBV28	TRBJ2-1	CASGLRNEQFF
TRBV19	TRBJ2-1	CASSIDTSGGPSSYNEQFF
TRBV7-2	TRBJ1-5	CASSLGGGNQPQHF
TRBV7-8	TRBJ1-5	CASSPRTGPLNQPQHF
TRBV20-1	TRBJ2-2	CSASKGTENTGELFF
TRBV13	TRBJ2-7	CASSPTGGEQYF
TRBV18	TRBJ2-6	CASSPPHSGANVLTF